This T cell receptor (beta chain) is drawn from a study of blood T cell repertoires in COVID-19 (dated by TCRdb to the early 2020s). Regarding the study in general: Samples covering the acute and convalescent phases of COVID-19 were provided by collaborators in the United States, Italy and Spain. The samples were drawn from the first 160 participants of the ongoing ImmuneRACE study and from 950 to 1,500 subjects provided by 6 global collaborators. HLA class I and class II types, where available, came from metadata supplied by the sample provider rather than from assay-based typing. The repertoires were released in a freely available public database meant as a resource for research on the immune response to SARS-CoV-2. Subjects who had been exposed to COVID-19, were actively infected with it, or had recovered from it provided the deeply sampled blood TCRbeta repertoires that made up the dataset. The prospective study material was composed of cDNA or gDNA derived from T cells, B-cell-depleted T cells, or PBMCs. The sample metadata nearly always contained a de-identified subject ID, COVID-19 status, age in years and sex.

The immunoSEQ Assay, a bias-controlled multiplex PCR, was used to amplify TCRbeta CDR3 regions from genomic DNA. Processing in the source paper ran as follows. The number of nucleated cells in each sample was estimated from the amplification of reference gene primers within the assay. To quantify the absolute abundance of each unique TCRbeta CDR3 rearrangement, sequence reads were collapsed and filtered. For each sample, productive Simpson clonality was calculated as the square root of Simpson's diversity index over productive rearrangements. This immuneACCESS table, as held by TCRdb, lists in-frame sequences with V and J called but not all clones. Of the missing ones, under half trace to an unresolved V gene in checked studies; the others have no known cause. That table is the source of V, J and clone size, and D and trimming were worked out from the DNA. Present in this sample are about 160,000 clones, about 92% of which were seen just once. In total, the top ten clones hold roughly 1.9% of the sample.

General study outcomes and caveats: Clinical and demographic metadata were provided uncurated, with the amount varying by source and participant.

V is trimmed back by 6 bases and J by 6 bases, and the junction contains 9 bases that no gene match accounts for. Counted from cysteine to phenylalanine, this CDR3 has 15 amino acids. Of all the DNA, just the CDR3 is kept, 45 bases in frame from base 1. CDR1 and CDR2 are read off the germline V gene as KGHSH and LQKENI. In regard to this clone: The antigen it recognizes is unknown. No per-base quality is available; no much larger clone lies one base away.

At one collaborating source in Seattle, patients were enrolled during active infection and were followed longitudinally through the course of disease. Collaborating institutions collected whole blood in K2EDTA tubes following their own protocols. For TCRbeta analysis, collaborators shipped samples as frozen whole blood, isolated PBMCs, or DNA extracted from either of those sample types. The TCR sequence derives from a woman aged 55-75 years with COVID-19, enrolled during active disease. Recombination joined TRBV18 with TRBJ2-2; TRBD1 aligns with 8 central bases. The sequencing input was peripheral blood. The base sequence is TGTGCCAGCTCCGAGGGACAGGTTTTGTCCGGGGAGCTGTTTTTT. Its product reads: CASSEGQVLSGELFF.